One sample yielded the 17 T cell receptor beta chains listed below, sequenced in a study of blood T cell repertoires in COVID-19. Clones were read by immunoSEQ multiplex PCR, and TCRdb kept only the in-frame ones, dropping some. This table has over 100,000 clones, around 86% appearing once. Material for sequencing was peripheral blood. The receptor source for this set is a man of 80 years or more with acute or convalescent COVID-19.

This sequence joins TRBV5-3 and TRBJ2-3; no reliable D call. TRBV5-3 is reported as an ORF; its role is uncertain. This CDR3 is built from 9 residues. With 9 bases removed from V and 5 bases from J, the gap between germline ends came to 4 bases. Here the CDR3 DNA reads TGTGCCACCCGAGATACGCAGTATTTT. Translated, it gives CATRDTQYF.

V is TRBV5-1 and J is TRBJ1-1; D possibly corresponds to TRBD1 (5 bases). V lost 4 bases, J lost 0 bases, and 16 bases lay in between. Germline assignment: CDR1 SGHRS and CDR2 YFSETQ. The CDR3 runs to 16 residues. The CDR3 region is CASSRAGGTLNTEAFF. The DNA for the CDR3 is TGCGCCAGCAGCCGCGCGGGGGGGACTTTGAACACTGAAGCTTTCTTT. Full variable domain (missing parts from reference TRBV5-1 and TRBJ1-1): KAGVTQTPRYLIKTRGQQVTLSCSPISGHRSVSWYQQTPGQGLQFLFEYFSETQRNKGNFPGRFSGRQFSNSRSEMNVSTLELGDSALYLCASSRAGGTLNTEAFFGQGTRLTVV.

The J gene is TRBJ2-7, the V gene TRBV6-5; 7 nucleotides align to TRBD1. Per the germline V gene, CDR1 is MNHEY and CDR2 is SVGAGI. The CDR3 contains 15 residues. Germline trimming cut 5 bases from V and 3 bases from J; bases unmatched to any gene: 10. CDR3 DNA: TGTGCCAGCAGTAAATTGACAGGGACCAACTACGAGCAGTACTTC. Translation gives CASSKLTGTNYEQYF.

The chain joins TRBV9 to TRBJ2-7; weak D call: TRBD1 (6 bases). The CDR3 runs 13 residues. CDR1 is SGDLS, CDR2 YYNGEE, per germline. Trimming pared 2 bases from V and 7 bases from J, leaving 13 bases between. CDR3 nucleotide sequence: TGTGCCAGCAGCGTTGACAGGTTGGGGGAGCAGTACTTC. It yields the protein CASSVDRLGEQYF.

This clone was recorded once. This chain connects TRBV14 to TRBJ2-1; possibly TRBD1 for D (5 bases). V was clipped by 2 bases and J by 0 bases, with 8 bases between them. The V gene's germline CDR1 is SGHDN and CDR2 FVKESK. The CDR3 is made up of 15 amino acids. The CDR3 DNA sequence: TGTGCCAGCAGCCAAACCCAGGGCTCCTACAATGAGCAGTTCTTC. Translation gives CASSQTQGSYNEQFF.

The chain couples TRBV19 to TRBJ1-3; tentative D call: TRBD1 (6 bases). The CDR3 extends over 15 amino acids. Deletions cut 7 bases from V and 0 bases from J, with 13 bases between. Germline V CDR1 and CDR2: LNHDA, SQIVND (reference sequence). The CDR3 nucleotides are TGTGCCAGTATCGATGGGGACACCTCTGGAAACACCATATATTTT. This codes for CASIDGDTSGNTIYF.

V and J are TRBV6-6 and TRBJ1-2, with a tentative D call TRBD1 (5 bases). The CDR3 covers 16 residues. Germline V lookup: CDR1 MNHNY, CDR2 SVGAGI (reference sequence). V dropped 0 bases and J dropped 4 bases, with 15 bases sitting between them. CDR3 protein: CASSYSSKGRVYGYTF. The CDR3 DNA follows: TGTGCCAGCAGTTACTCGAGCAAGGGGCGAGTCTATGGCTACACCTTC.

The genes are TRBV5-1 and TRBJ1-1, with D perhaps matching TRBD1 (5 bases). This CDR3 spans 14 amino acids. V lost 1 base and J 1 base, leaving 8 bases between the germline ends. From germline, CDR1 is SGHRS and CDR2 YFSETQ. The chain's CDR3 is CASSLPQGNTEAFF. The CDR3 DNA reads TGCGCCAGCAGCTTGCCGCAGGGGAACACTGAAGCTTTCTTT.

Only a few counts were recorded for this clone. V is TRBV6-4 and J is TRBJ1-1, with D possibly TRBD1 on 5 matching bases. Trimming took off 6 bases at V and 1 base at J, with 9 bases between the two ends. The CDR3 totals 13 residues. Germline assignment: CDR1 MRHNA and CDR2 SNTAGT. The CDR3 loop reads CASSQQENTEAFF. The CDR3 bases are TGTGCCAGCAGCCAACAGGAGAACACTGAAGCTTTCTTT.

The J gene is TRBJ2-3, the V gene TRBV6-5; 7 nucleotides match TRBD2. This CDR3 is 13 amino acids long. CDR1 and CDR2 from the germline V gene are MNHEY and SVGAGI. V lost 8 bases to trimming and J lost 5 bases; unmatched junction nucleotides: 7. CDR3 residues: CASGSGIGDTQYF. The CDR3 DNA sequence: TGTGCCAGCGGAAGCGGGATAGGAGATACGCAGTATTTT.

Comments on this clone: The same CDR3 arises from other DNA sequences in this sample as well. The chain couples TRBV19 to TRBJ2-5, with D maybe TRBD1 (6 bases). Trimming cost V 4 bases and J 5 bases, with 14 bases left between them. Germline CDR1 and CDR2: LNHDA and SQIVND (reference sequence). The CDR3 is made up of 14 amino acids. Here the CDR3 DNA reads TGTGCCAGTAGTACCACAGGGCTCCAGGAGACCCAGTACTTC. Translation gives CASSTTGLQETQYF.

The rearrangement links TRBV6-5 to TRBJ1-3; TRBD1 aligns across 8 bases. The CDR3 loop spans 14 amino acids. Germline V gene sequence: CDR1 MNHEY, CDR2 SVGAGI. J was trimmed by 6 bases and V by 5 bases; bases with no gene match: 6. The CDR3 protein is CASSPDRVTNTIYF. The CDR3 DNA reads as TGTGCCAGCAGTCCGGACAGGGTCACAAACACCATATATTTT.

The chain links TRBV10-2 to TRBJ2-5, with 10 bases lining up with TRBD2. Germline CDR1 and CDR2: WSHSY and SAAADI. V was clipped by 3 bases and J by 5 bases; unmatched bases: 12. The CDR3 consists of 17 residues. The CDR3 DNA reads TGCGCCAGCAGTGATATAGCGGGGGGCCCCCTAAGGGAGACCCAGTACTTC. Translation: CASSDIAGGPLRETQYF.

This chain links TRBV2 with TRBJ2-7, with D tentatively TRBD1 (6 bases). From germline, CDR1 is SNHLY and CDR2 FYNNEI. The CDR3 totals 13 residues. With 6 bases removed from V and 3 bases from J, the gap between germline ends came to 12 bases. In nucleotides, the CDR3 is TGTGCCAGCAGGGACAGTCTAATCTACGAGCAGTACTTC. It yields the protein CASRDSLIYEQYF.

The chain's CDR3 is CASSPRETLGDEQYF. In nucleotides, the CDR3 is TGCGCCAGCAGCCCCCGCGAGACTTTGGGAGACGAGCAGTACTTC. The chain combines TRBV5-1 with TRBJ2-7; tentatively, D is TRBD2 (5 bases). In germline, CDR1 is SGHRS, CDR2 YFSETQ. CDR3 length: 15 residues. Trimming stripped 4 bases from V and 5 bases from J, with 19 bases between.

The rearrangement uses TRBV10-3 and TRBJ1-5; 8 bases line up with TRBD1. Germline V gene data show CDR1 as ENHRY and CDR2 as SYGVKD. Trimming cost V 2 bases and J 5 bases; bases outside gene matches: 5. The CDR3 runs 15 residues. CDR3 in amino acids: CAISERGQGDQPQHF. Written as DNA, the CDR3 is TGTGCCATCAGTGAGCGAGGACAGGGAGATCAGCCCCAGCATTTT.

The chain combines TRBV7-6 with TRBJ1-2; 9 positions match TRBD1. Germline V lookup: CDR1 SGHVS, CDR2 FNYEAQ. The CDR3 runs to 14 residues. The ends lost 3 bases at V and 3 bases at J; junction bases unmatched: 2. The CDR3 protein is CASSLGQGDYGYTF. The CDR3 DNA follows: TGTGCCAGCAGCTTGGGACAGGGAGACTATGGCTACACCTTC.